This T cell receptor beta chain originates from a study of cytotoxic CD8 clonotypes in ibrutinib-treated CLL. Findings and caveats of the study: The clonality rise at ibrutinib response reflected private clonotype expansion.

Some clones are missing from TCRdb's copy, which holds only in-frame ones; the method was immunoSEQ multiplex PCR. The sample lists roughly 220,000 clones, roughly three quarters occurring once. Worth noting for this clone: Its target is unknown.

This receptor was obtained from a human donor with chronic lymphocytic leukemia. The starting material was PBMCs, obtained after 12 months of ibrutinib treatment.

For the CDR3, the DNA is TGTGCCAGCCAAAGGGCCACTGAAGCTTTCTTT. Protein: CASQRATEAFF. The V and J genes are TRBV6-5 and TRBJ1-1; D is uncertain. The CDR3 covers 11 residues. Looked up from germline, CDR1 is MNHEY and CDR2 is SVGAGI. V was cut by 8 bases and J by 4 bases, with 8 bases left in between.